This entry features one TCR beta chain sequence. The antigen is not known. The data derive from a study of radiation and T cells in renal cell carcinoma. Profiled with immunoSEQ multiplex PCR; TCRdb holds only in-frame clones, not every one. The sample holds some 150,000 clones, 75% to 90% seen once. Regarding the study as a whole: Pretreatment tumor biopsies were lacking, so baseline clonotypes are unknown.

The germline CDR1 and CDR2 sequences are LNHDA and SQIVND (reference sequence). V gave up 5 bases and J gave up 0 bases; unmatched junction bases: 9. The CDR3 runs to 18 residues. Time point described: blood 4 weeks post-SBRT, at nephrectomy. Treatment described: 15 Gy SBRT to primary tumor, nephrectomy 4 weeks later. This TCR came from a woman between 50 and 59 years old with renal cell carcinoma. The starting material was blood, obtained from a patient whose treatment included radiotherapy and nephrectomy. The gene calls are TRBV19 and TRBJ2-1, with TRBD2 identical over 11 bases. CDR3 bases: TGTGCCAGTAGTTCCTTTGGACTAGCGGGTGGCTCCTACAATGAGCAGTTCTTC. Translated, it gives CASSSFGLAGGSYNEQFF.